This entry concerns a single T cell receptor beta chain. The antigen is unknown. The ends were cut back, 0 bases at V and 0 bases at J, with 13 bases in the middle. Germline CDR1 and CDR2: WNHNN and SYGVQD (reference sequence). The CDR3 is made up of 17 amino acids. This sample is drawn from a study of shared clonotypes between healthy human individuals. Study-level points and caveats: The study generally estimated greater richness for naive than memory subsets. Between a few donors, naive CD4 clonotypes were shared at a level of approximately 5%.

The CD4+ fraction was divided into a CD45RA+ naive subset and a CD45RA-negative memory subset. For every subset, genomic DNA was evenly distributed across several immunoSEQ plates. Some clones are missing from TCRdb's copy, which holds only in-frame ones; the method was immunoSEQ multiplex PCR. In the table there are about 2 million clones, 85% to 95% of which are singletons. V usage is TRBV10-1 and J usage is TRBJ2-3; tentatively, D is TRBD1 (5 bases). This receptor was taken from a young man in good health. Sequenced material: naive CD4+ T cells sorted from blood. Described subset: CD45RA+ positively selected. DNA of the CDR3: TGCGCCAGCAGTGAGTCGAGGCAGGGCCTAAGCACAGATACGCAGTATTTT. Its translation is CASSESRQGLSTDTQYF.